This TCR beta chain comes out of a study of chemoradiotherapy in HPV16-positive cancers (dated by TCRdb to 2022 to 2024). At the level of the whole study: Functional T-cell assays on cells from two HPV16-positive patients defined candidate HPV-specific T-cell clones and common TCR motifs. Whether T-cell immunity against the HPV oncoproteins E6 and E7 changes during chemoradiotherapy and whether survival is affected by this immunity were examined in the study. Next, the candidate HPV-specific TCRs and motifs were followed in TCR repertoires from fewer than 100 patients with HPV-related cancers. What the study reported, not specific to this receptor: The functional definition of HPV-specific T cells was derived from only two HPV16-positive patients, and the survival association was reported for HPV16-positive patients. In HPV16-positive patients, expansion of HPV-responsive T cells during chemoradiotherapy was associated with improved recurrence-free survival. Expansion of candidate HPV-specific clones and E7-related TCR motifs was observed in the tumor microenvironment during treatment, whereas no such expansion was observed for non-HPV-specific T cells.

On this clone: Its antigen has not been determined. Nothing much larger sits one base from this clone, and base qualities are not available.

Repertoires were sampled repeatedly over the course of chemoradiotherapy, so clonal expansion could be followed in the tumor microenvironment. Preparation of the library involved the immunoSEQ multiplex PCR assay. TCRdb mirrors the immuneACCESS table, restricted to in-frame sequences. Some clones are absent from its copies; in checked studies, under half trace to an unresolved V gene, and the reason for the others is unknown. The sample profile shows 55,000 to 85,000 clones; approximately 91% of them were found once. 4% to 5% of the sample is taken by the ten largest. This TCR came from a human donor with HPV-associated anogenital cancer. The sequences come from blood, collected from a patient who underwent chemoradiotherapy.

The CDR3 in this case is CASSPGYRGASDGDEQFF. In nucleotide form, the sequence is TGTGCCAGCAGTCCGGGGTACCGGGGGGCCTCGGATGGGGATGAGCAGTTCTTC. The rearrangement combines TRBV7-2 with TRBJ2-1; TRBD2 is perhaps the D gene, given 7 matching bases. In the germline V gene, CDR1 corresponds to SGHTA and CDR2 to FQGNSA. The CDR3 runs 18 amino acids, cysteine and phenylalanine included. Just CDR3 DNA is preserved here, 54 bases in frame from base 1. V loses 6 bases, J loses 8 bases, and the germline ends lie 29 bases apart.